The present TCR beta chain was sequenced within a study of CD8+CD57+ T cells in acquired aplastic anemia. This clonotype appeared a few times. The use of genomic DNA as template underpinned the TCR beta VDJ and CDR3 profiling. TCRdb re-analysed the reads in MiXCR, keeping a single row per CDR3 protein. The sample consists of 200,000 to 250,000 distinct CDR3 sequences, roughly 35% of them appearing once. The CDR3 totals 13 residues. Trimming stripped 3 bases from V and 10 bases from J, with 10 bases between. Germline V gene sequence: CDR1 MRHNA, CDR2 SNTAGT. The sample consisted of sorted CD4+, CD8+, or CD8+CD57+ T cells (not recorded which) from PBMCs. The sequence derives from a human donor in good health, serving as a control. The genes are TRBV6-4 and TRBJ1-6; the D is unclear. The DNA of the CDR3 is TGTGCCAGCAGTGAGTGGGATCGATCACCCCTCCACTTT. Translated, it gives CASSEWDRSPLHF.